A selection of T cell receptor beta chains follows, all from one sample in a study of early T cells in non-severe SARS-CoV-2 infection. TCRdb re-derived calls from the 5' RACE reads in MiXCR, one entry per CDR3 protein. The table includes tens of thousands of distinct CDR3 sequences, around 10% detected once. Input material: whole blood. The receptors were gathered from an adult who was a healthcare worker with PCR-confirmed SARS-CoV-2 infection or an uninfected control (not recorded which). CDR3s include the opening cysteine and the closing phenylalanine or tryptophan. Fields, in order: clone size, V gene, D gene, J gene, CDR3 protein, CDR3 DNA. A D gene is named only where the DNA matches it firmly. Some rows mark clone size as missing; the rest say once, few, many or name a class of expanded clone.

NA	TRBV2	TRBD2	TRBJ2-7	CASRGTSGREQYF	TGTGCCAGCAGGGGGACTAGCGGGAGAGAGCAGTACTTC
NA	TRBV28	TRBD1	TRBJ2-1	CASSPWGQGVVDEQFF	TGTGCCAGCAGTCCATGGGGACAGGGGGTAGTGGATGAGCAGTTCTTC
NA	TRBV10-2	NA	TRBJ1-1	CASRDGGRQSNTEAFF	TGCGCCAGCAGGGATGGGGGCCGTCAGTCAAACACTGAAGCTTTCTTT
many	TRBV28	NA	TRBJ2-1	CASSPLRDYNEQFF	TGTGCCAGCAGTCCCCTGCGGGACTACAATGAGCAGTTCTTC
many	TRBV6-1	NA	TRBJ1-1	CASSRTTEAFF	TGTGCCAGCAGTAGGACGACTGAAGCTTTCTTT
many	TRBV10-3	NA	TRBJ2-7	CAISENFRTYEQYF	TGTGCCATCAGTGAAAATTTCCGGACCTACGAGCAGTACTTC
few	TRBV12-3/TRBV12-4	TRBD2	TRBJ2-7	CASSQLAGGRSYEQYF	TGTGCCAGCAGTCAACTAGCGGGAGGGAGGTCCTACGAGCAGTACTTC
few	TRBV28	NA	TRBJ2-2	CATWAPGELFF	TGTGCCACGTGGGCCCCCGGGGAGCTGTTTTTT
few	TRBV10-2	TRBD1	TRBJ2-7	CASSEPQGTYEQYF	TGCGCCAGCAGTGAGCCACAGGGGACCTACGAGCAGTACTTC
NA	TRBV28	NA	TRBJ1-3	CASSFGGTGGNTIYF	TGTGCCAGCAGTTTTGGGGGCACGGGGGGGAACACCATATATTTT
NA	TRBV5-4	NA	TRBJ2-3	CASSLRLSRDTQYF	TGTGCCAGCAGCTTGCGACTTTCGAGAGATACGCAGTATTTT
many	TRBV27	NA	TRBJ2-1	CASSLDSNEQFF	TGTGCCAGCAGTCTAGACAGTAATGAGCAGTTCTTC
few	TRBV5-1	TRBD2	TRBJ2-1	CASSRGGSQYNEQFF	TGCGCCAGCAGTCGCGGCGGGAGTCAGTACAATGAGCAGTTCTTC
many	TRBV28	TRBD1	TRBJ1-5	CASSFSTGDSNQPQHF	TGTGCCAGCAGTTTTTCGACAGGGGACAGCAATCAGCCCCAGCATTTT
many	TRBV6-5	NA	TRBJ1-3	CASSQGYSGNTIYF	TGTGCCAGCTCTCAGGGCTACTCTGGAAACACCATATATTTT
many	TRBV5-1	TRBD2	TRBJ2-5	CASSPVGLAGAGEETQYF	TGCGCCAGCAGCCCTGTGGGACTAGCGGGAGCAGGAGAAGAGACCCAGTACTTC
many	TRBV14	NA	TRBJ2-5	CASSQRSGAQETQYF	TGTGCCAGCAGCCAGCGCTCCGGGGCCCAAGAGACCCAGTACTTC